This T cell receptor beta chain is drawn from a study of Ad26.COV2.S vaccination and SARS-CoV-2 variants. Study-wide findings and caveats: Reported findings describe substantial breadth in spike-specific CD8+ and CD4+ T cell responses following vaccination.

Libraries were prepared by immunoSEQ multiplex PCR; TCRdb keeps only in-frame clonotypes and omits some of them. The sample shows about 420,000 clones, 85% to 90% of them seen only once. The treatment is: over 15 received Ad26.COV2.S at low or high dose, single or two shots; roughly 5 received placebo; per-sample allocation not given. All samples were drawn on day 63, counting from the first vaccine or placebo injection. Based in Boston, the donor was an adult of 18-55 years. In the case of this clone: Its specificity is unknown.

The CDR3 runs to 14 residues. The V and J ends lost 2 bases and 0 bases respectively, with 8 bases between them. Germline V gives CDR1 MNHEY, CDR2 SMNVEV (reference sequence). The source is a person between 18 and 65 years old who received the Ad26.COV2.S COVID-19 vaccine or a placebo. The sequencing here drew on peripheral blood, taken in a trial of Ad26.COV2.S vaccine versus placebo. The chain links TRBV27 to TRBJ2-7; D unresolved. The CDR3 sequence: CASSLASYSYEQYF. CDR3 DNA sequence: TGTGCCAGCAGTTTAGCCAGTTACTCCTACGAGCAGTACTTC.